This T cell receptor (beta chain) was identified in a study of cytomegalovirus exposure and HLA in healthy donors. General study results and limits: The listing of fewer than 200 TCR beta chains classed them as cytomegalovirus-associated. Later, an analysis found that common viral pathogens appeared to be linked with several of the most significant clusters.

About this clone itself: The target antigen is unknown.

60 Vbeta and 13 Jbeta primers were used in PCR. Here immunoSEQ multiplex PCR was the method, and the copy in TCRdb shows in-frame clones only, minus some. This table holds roughly 150,000 clones, around 63% found once. The CDR3 extends over 13 amino acids. CDR1 is SNHLY, CDR2 FYNNEI, per germline. The V end was cut by 5 bases, the J end by 11 bases, with 18 bases between. This clonotype was sampled from a human donor in good health. The chain recombines TRBV2 with TRBJ1-1; maybe TRBD1 (5 bases). Specimen: PBMCs. CDR3 nucleotides: TGTGCCAGCAGTAATCAGGGCGGGATGTGGGCTTTCTTT. It codes for CASSNQGGMWAFF. The full variable domain, in which reference TRBV2 and TRBJ1-1 provide the parts outside the CDR3, is EPEVTQTPSHQVTQMGQEVILRCVPISNHLYFYWYRQILGQKVEFLVSFYNNEISEKSEIFDDQFSVERPDGSNFTLKIRSTKLEDSAMYFCASSNQGGMWAFFGQGTRLTVV.